These 5 T cell receptor beta chains share one sample of origin, sequenced in a study of cytomegalovirus exposure and HLA in healthy donors (TCRdb year 2017). Libraries were constructed by the immunoSEQ multiplex PCR assay. TCRdb obtained this table from immuneACCESS and retained in-frame rearrangements with V and J assigned. These tables miss some clones; where compared with another copy, unresolved V genes account for less than half of the shortfall, and the remainder is unexplained. This sample lists approximately 170,000 clones; about 90% were detected once. The ten largest clonotypes hold around 2.7% of the sample. Sequencing was done on a sample of PBMCs. These receptors were obtained from a woman under 30 in good health and CMV-seropositive.

The chain uses TRBV2 and TRBJ2-1, with 10 bases aligning to TRBD1. Losses at the gene ends were 6 bases for V and 8 bases for J; bases not matched to a gene: 4. Germline lookup yields CDR1 SNHLY and CDR2 FYNNEI. The CDR3 consists of 13 residues. The CDR3 DNA reads as TGTGCCAGCAGGGGGGACAGGGGACATGAGCAGTTCTTC. It encodes CASRGDRGHEQFF.

The gene calls are TRBV7-9 and TRBJ2-5; TRBD2 is a possible D gene (7 bases). The germline CDR1 and CDR2 sequences are SEHNR and FQNEAQ (reference sequence). Trimming left V 4 bases short and J 5 bases short, with 17 bases between. This CDR3 region has 15 residues. In DNA form, the CDR3 reads TGTGCCAGCAGCTACTTCGGGGGGCCAGGGGAGACCCAGTACTTC. The encoded protein is CASSYFGGPGETQYF.

The rearrangement joins TRBV6-1 to TRBJ2-2, with 8 bases aligning to TRBD1. The CDR3 runs 15 residues. Per germline, CDR1 MNHNS and CDR2 SASEGT. The CDR3 loop reads CASSLTGVRAGELFF. In DNA form, the CDR3 reads TGTGCGTCTTCACTGACAGGGGTTCGGGCCGGGGAGCTGTTTTTT.

Written as DNA, the CDR3 is TGTGCCAGCAGCCCCCGACTAGCGGGGACCTACAATGAGCAGTTCTTC. It is translated as CASSPRLAGTYNEQFF. The rearrangement joins TRBV11-3 to TRBJ2-1; 11 positions agree with TRBD2. The CDR3 extends over 16 amino acids. The V gene's germline CDR1 is SGHNT and CDR2 YENEEA. V lost 5 bases, J lost 2 bases, and 5 bases stayed unmatched.

This chain links TRBV2 with TRBJ1-5, with 8 bases aligning to TRBD1. The CDR3 loop spans 15 amino acids. With V trimmed by 7 bases and J by 1 base, 6 bases remained unmatched. The germline gives CDR1 SNHLY, CDR2 FYNNEI. In DNA form, the CDR3 reads TGTGCCAGCAAGGTAGGACAGGGAAGCAATCAGCCCCAGCATTTT. As protein: CASKVGQGSNQPQHF.